This T cell receptor (beta chain) was found in a study of T cell responses to AZD1222 COVID-19 vaccine. Across the whole study: Second-dose groups at about 4 or about 12 weeks were pooled.

TCRdb's table, derived via immunoSEQ multiplex PCR, lists solely in-frame clones and lacks some. The sample carries about 150,000 clones, 80% to 90% recorded once. The germline V gene encodes CDR1 MDHEN and CDR2 SYDVKM. Deletions cut 2 bases from V and 3 bases from J, with 13 bases between. CDR3 length equals 15 residues. The sample consisted of peripheral blood, taken on day 0 of AZD1222 vaccination. This receptor was taken from an adult in good health. V and J are TRBV28 and TRBJ2-5; D is perhaps TRBD2 (6 bases). The CDR3 is CASSLRGADEETQYF. CDR3 DNA: TGTGCCAGCAGTTTACGCGGGGCGGACGAAGAGACCCAGTACTTC. The full variable domain, rest sourced from reference TRBV28 and TRBJ2-5, is DVKVTQSSRYLVKRTGEKVFLECVQDMDHENMFWYRQDPGLGLRLIYFSYDVKMKEKGDIPEGYSVSREKKERFSLILESASTNQTSMYLCASSLRGADEETQYFGPGTRLLVL.